This TCR beta chain came from a study of cytomegalovirus exposure and HLA in healthy donors. On the study more broadly: Among the approximately 420 donors who were genotyped, about 79% fell in the genetic ancestry cluster that is associated with self-reported Caucasian donors.

With regard to this clone: Its specificity is unknown.

Study results and caveats: Immune exposure data for these donors was limited to CMV serostatus.

The PCR contained 60 Vbeta and 13 Jbeta primers. Sequenced by immunoSEQ multiplex PCR; TCRdb stores in-frame clones only, minus some. The table has over 250,000 clones, roughly two thirds seen once. This TCR was sampled from a female donor in good health and CMV-seronegative. Sample: PBMCs.

CDR3 DNA sequence: TGCGCCAGCAGCTTGGATGGACAGAGACTCTACGAGCAGTACTTC. Amino acids: CASSLDGQRLYEQYF. The rearrangement uses TRBV5-1 and TRBJ2-7; a weak D match, TRBD1 (6 bases). Germline CDR1 reads SGHRS; CDR2 reads YFSETQ. Trimming stripped 0 bases from V and 3 bases from J, with 13 bases between. The CDR3 spans 15 residues.